This T cell receptor beta chain was retrieved from a study of blood T cell repertoires in COVID-19. The method was immunoSEQ multiplex PCR; TCRdb's version includes in-frame clones alone and lacks a portion of them. The data show approximately 26,000 clones, about 88% seen once. This receptor was identified in a man in his 70s with active COVID-19. Sequenced: peripheral blood.

CDR3 sequence reads: CASSWGPGENSPLHF. The CDR3 DNA reads as TGTGCCAGCAGCTGGGGTCCAGGGGAAAATTCACCCCTCCACTTT. V usage is TRBV5-4 and J usage is TRBJ1-6, with D possibly matching TRBD1 (6 bases). The V end lost 3 bases, the J end lost 7 bases, and 14 bases lay between the germline ends. The CDR3 totals 15 residues. From germline, CDR1 is SGHNT and CDR2 YYREEE (reference sequence).